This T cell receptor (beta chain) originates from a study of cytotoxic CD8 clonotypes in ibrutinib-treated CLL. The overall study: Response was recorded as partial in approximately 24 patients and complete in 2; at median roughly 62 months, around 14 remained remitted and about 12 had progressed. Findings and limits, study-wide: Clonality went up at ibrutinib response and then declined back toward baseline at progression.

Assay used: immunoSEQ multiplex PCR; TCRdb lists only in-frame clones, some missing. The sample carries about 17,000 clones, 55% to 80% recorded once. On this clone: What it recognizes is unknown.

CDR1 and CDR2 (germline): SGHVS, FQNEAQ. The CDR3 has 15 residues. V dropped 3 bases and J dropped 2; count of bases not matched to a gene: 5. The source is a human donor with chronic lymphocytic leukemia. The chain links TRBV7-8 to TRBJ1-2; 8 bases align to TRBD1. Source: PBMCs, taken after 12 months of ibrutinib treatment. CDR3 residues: CASSFAGGSNYGYTF. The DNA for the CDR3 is TGTGCCAGCAGCTTCGCAGGGGGCTCCAACTATGGCTACACCTTC.